This T cell receptor (beta chain) was captured in a study of blood T cell repertoires in COVID-19. Generated by immunoSEQ multiplex PCR, the TCRdb table keeps only in-frame clones and is missing some. The profile covers fewer than 60,000 clones, with 70% to 80% appearing a single time and roughly 25% taken by the ten largest. The TCR comes from a man aged 70 or older with acute or convalescent COVID-19. The sequenced sample consisted of peripheral blood.

For the CDR3, the DNA is TGTGCCAGCAGATACGCCCCCCTAGCGGGGGACCAGTACTTC. As protein: CASRYAPLAGDQYF. V is TRBV5-8 and J is TRBJ2-4; 10 bases are a match to TRBD2. Trimming cost V 5 bases and J 13 bases; bases outside gene matches: 12. This CDR3 comprises 14 residues. Germline CDR1 reads SGHTS; CDR2 reads YDEGEE.